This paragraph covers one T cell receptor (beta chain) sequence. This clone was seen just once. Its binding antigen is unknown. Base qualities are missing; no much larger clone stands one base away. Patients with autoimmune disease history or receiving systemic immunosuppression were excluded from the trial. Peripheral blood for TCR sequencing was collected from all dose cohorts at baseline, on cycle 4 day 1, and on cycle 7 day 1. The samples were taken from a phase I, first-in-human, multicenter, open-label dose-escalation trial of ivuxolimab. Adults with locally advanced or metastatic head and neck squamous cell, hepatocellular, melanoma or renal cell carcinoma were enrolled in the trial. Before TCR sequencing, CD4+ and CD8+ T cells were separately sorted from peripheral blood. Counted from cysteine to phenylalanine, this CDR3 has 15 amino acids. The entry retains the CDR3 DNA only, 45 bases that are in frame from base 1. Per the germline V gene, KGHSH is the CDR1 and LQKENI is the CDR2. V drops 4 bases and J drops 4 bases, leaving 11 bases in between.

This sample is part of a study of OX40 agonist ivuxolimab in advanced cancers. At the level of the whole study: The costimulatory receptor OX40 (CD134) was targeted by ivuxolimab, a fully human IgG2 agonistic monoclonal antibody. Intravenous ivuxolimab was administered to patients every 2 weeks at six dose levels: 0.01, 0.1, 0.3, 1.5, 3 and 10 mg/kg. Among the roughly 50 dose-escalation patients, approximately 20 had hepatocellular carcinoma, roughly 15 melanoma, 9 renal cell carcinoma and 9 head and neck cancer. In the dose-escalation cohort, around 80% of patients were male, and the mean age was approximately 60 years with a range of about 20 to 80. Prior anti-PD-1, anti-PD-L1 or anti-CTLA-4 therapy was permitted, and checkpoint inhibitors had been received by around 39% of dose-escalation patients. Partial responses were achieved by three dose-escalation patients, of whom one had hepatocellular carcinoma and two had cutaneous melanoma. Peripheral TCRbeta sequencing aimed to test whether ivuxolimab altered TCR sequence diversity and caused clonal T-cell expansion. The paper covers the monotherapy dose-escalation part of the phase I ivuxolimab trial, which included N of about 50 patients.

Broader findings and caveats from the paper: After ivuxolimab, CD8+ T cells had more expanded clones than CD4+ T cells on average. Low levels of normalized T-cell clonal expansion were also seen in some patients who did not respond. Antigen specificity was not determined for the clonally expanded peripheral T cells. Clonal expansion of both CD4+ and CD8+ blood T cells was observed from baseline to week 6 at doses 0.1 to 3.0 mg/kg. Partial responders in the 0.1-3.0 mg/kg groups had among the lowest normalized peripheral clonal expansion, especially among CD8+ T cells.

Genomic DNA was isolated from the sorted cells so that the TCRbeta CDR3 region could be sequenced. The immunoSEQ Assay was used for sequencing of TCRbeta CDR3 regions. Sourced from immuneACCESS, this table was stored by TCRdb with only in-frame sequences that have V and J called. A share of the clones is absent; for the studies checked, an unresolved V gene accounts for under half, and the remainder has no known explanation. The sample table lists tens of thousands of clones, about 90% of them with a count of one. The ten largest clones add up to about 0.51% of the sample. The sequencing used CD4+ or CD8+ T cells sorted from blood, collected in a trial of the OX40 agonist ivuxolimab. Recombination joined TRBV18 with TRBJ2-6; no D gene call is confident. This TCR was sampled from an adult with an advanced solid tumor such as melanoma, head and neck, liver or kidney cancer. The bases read TGTGCCAGCTCACGAGCGAGAGCCGGGGCCAACGTCCTGACTTTC. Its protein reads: CASSRARAGANVLTF.